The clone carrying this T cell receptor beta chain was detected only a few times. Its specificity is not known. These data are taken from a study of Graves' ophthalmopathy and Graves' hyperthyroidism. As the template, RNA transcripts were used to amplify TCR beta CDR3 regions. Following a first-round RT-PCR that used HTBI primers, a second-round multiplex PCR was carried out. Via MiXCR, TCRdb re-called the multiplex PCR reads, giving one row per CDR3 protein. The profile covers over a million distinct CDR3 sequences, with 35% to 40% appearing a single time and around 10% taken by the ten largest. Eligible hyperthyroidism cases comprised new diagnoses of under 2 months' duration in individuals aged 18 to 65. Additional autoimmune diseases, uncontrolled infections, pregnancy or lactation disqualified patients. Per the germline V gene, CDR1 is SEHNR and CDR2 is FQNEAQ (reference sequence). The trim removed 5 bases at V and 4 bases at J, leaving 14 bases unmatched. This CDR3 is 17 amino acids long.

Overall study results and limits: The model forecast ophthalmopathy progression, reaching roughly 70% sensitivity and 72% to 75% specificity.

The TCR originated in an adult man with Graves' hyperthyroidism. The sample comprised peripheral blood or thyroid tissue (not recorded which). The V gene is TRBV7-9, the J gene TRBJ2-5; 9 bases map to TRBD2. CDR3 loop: CASSPRIKREVGETQYF. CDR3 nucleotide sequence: TGTGCCAGCAGCCCCCGGATAAAGCGGGAGGTGGGAGAGACCCAGTACTTC.